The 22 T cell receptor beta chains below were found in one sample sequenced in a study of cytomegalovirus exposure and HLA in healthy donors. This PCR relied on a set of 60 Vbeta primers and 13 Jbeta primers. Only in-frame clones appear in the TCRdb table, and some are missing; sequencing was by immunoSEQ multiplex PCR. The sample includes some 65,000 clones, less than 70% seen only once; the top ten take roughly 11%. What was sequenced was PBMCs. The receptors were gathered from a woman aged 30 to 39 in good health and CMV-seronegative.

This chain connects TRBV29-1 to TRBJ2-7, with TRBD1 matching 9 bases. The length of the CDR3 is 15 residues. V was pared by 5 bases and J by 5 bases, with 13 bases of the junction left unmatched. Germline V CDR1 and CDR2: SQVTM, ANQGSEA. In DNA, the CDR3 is TGCAGCGTTTCGAGGGGGGGGACAGGGAATAACGAGCAGTACTTC. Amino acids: CSVSRGGTGNNEQYF.

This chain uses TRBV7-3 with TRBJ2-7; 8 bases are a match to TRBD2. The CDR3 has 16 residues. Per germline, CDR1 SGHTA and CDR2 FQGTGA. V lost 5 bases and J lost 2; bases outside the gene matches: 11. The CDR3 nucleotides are TGTGCCAGCAGCCCCCACGGAGCGGGGGAGACCTACGAGCAGTACTTC. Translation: CASSPHGAGETYEQYF.

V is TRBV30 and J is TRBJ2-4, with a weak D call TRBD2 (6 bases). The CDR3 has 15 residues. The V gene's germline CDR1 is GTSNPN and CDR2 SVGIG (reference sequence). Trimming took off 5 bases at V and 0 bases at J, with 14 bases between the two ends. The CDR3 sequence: CAWSGGELAKNIQYF. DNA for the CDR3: TGTGCCTGGTCTGGAGGGGAACTAGCCAAAAACATTCAGTACTTC.

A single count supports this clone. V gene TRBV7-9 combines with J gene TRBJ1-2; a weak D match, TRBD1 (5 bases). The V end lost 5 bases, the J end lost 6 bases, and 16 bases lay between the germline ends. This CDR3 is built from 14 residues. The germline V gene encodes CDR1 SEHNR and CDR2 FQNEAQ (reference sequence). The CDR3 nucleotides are TGTGCCAGCAGCCCAGATGGGGGGAATCATGGCTACACCTTC. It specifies CASSPDGGNHGYTF.

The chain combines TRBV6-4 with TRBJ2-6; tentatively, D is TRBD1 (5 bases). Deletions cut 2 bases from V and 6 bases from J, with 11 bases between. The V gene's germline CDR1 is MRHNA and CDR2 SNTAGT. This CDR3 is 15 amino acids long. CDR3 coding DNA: TGTGCCAGCAGTGACGGTGAAGGACAGGCCAACGTCCTGACTTTC. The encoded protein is CASSDGEGQANVLTF.

The CDR3 protein is CASSLGPRAGDNTEAFF. CDR3 DNA: TGCGCCAGCAGCTTGGGGCCCCGGGCAGGGGACAACACTGAAGCTTTCTTT. This chain links TRBV5-1 with TRBJ1-1; weak D call: TRBD1 (6 bases). This CDR3 region has 17 residues. CDR1 is SGHRS and CDR2 is YFSETQ in the germline V gene. Trimming cost V 0 bases and J 2 bases, with 17 bases left between them.

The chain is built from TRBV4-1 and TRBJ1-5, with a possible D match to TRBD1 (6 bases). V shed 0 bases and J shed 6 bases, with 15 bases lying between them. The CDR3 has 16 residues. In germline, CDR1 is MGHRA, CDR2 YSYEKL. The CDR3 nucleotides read TGCGCCAGCAGCCAAGAGGGGGCCTCGGGGGGTCAGCCCCAGCATTTT. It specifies CASSQEGASGGQPQHF.

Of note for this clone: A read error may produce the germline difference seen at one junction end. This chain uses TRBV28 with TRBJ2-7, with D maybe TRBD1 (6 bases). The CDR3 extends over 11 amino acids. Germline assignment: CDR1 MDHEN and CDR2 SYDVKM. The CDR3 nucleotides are TGTGCCAGCAGCCAGACCGGGACATGGAGGTTC. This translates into CASSQTGTWRF.

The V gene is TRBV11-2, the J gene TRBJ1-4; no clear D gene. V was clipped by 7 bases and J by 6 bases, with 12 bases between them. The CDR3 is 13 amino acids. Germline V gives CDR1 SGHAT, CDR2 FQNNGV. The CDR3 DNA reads TGTGCCAGCATTCCTGGGAGCCATGAAAAACTGTTTTTT. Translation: CASIPGSHEKLFF.

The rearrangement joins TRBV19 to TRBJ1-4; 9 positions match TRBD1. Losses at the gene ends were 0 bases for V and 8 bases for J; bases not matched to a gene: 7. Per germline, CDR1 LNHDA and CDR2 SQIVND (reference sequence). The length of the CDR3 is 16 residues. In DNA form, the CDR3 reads TGTGCCAGTAGTATAGATCCCGGGACAGGGCACGAAAAACTGTTTTTT. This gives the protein CASSIDPGTGHEKLFF. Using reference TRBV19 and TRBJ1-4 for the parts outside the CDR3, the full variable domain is DGGITQSPKYLFRKEGQNVTLSCEQNLNHDAMYWYRQDPGQGLRLIYYSQIVNDFQKGDIAEGYSVSREKKESFPLTVTSAQKNPTAFYLCASSIDPGTGHEKLFFGSGTQLSVL.

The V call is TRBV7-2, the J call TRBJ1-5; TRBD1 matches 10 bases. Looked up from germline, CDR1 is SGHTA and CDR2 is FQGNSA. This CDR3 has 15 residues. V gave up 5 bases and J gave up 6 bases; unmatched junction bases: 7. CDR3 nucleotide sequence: TGTGCCAGCAGCCTCCGGACAGGGGGTGGTCAGCCCCAGCATTTT. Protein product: CASSLRTGGGQPQHF. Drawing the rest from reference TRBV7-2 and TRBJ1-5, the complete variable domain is GAGVSQSPSNKVTEKGKDVELRCDPISGHTALYWYRQSLGQGLEFLIYFQGNSAPDKSGLPSDRFSAERTGGSVSTLTIQRTQQEDSAVYLCASSLRTGGGQPQHFGDGTRLSIL.

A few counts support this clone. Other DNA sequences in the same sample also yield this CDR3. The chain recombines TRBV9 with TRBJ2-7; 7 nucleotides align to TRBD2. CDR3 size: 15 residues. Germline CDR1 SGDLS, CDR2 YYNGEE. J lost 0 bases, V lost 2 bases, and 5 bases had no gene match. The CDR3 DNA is TGTGCCAGCAGCGTCGGTACTAGCGACTCCTACGAGCAGTACTTC. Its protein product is CASSVGTSDSYEQYF.

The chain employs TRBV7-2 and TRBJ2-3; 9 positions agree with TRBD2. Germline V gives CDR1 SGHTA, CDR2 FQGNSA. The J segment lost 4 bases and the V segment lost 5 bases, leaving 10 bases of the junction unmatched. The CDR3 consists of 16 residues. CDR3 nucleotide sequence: TGTGCCAGCAGCCCGTCGGGCGGGGGGGCCTCAGATACGCAGTATTTT. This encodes CASSPSGGGASDTQYF.

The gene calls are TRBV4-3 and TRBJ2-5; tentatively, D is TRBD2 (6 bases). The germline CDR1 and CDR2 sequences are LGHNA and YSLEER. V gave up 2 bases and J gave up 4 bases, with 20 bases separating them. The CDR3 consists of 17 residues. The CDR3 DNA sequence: TGCGCCAGCAGCCAATCCGGGGGAGTGCCCCCTCCAGAGACCCAGTACTTC. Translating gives CASSQSGGVPPPETQYF.

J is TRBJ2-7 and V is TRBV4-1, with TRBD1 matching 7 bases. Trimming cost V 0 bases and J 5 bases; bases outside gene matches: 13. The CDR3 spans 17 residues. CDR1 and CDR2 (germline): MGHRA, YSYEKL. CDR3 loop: CASSQDRGQAKIDEQYF. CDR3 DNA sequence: TGCGCCAGCAGCCAAGATCGAGGACAGGCCAAGATCGACGAGCAGTACTTC.

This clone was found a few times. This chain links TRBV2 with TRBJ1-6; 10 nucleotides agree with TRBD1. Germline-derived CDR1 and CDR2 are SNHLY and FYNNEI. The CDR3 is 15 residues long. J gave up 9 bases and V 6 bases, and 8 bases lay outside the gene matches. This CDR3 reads CASRRSRDRGSPLHF. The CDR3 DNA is TGTGCCAGCAGAAGGTCCCGGGACAGGGGTTCACCCCTCCACTTT.

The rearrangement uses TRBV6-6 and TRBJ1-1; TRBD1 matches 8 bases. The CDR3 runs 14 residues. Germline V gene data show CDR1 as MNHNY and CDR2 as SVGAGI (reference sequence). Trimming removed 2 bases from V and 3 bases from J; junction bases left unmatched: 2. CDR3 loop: CASSYNRGDTEAFF. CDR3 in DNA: TGTGCCAGCAGTTACAACAGGGGGGACACTGAAGCTTTCTTT.

CDR3 amino acids: CASSSQINYGYTF. For the CDR3, the DNA is TGTGCCAGCAGTTCACAGATTAACTATGGCTACACCTTC. The chain uses TRBV7-2 and TRBJ1-2; no definite D call. Trimming shortened V by 6 bases and J by 1 base, and 9 bases separated the two germline ends. Per the germline V gene, CDR1 is SGHTA and CDR2 is FQGNSA. The CDR3 is made up of 13 amino acids. Full variable domain (remainder filled in from reference TRBV7-2 and TRBJ1-2): GAGVSQSPSNKVTEKGKDVELRCDPISGHTALYWYRQSLGQGLEFLIYFQGNSAPDKSGLPSDRFSAERTGGSVSTLTIQRTQQEDSAVYLCASSSQINYGYTFGSGTRLTVV.

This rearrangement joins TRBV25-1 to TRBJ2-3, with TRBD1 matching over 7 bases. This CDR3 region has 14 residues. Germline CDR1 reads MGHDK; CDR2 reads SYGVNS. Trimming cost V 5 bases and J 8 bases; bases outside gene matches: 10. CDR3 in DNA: TGTGCCAGCAGTACGTCCCGGGACAGCTTTACGCAGTATTTT. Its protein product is CASSTSRDSFTQYF.

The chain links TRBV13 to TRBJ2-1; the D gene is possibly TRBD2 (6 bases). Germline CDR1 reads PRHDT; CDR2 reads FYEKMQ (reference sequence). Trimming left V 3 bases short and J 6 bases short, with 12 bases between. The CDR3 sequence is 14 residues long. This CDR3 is CASSFGGPLNEQFF. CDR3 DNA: TGTGCCAGCAGCTTCGGGGGTCCCCTCAATGAGCAGTTCTTC.

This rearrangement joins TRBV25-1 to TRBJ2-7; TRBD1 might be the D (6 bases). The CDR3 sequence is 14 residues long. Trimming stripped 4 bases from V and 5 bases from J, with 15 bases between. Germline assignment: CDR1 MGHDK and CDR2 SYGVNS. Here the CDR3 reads CASSGGRNLNEQYF. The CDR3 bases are TGTGCCAGCAGTGGGGGGCGGAATTTAAACGAGCAGTACTTC.

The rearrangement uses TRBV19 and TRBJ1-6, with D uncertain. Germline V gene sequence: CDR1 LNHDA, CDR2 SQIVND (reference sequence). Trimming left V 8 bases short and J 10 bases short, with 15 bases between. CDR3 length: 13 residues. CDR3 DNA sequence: TGTGCCAGTCGTCGGGAGCGGCCCTCACCCCTCCACTTT. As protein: CASRRERPSPLHF. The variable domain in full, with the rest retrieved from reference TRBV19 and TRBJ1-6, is DGGITQSPKYLFRKEGQNVTLSCEQNLNHDAMYWYRQDPGQGLRLIYYSQIVNDFQKGDIAEGYSVSREKKESFPLTVTSAQKNPTAFYLCASRRERPSPLHFGNGTRLTVT.